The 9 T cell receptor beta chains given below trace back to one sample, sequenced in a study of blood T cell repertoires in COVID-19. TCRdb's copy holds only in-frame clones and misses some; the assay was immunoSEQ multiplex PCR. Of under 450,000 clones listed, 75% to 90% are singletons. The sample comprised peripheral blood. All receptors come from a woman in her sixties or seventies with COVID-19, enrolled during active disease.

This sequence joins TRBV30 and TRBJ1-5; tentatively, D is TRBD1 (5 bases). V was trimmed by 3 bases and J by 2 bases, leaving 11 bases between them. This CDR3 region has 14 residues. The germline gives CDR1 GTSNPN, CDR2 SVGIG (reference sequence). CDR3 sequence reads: CAWSGGVGNQPQHF. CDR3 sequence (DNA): TGTGCCTGGAGCGGAGGGGTCGGCAATCAGCCCCAGCATTTT.

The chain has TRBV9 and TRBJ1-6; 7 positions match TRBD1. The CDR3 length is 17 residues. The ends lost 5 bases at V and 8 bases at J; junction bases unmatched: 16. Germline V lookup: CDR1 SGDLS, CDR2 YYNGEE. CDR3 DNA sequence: TGTGCCAGCAGAACCGTGAGACAGGGAACAGGGGATTCACCCCTCCACTTT. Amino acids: CASRTVRQGTGDSPLHF.

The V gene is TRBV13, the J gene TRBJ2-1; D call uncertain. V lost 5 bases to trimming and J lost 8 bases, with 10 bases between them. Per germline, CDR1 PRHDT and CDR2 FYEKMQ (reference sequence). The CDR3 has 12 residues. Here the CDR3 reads CASSNGFDEQFF. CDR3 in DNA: TGTGCCAGCAGCAACGGGTTCGATGAGCAGTTCTTC.

The CDR3 spells CASSPLGLAGKGSYNEQFF. The CDR3 DNA sequence: TGTGCCAGCAGCCCCCTGGGACTAGCGGGAAAGGGCTCCTACAATGAGCAGTTCTTC. This sequence joins TRBV7-3 and TRBJ2-1, with TRBD2 matching 13 bases. V dropped 5 bases and J dropped 0; count of bases not matched to a gene: 10. This CDR3 region has 19 residues. Germline V gives CDR1 SGHTA, CDR2 FQGTGA.

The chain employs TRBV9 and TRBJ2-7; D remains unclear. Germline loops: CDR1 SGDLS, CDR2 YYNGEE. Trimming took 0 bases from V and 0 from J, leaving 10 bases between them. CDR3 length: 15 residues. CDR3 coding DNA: TGTGCCAGCAGCGTAGCTCCCTCGGGCTCCTACGAGCAGTACTTC. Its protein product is CASSVAPSGSYEQYF.

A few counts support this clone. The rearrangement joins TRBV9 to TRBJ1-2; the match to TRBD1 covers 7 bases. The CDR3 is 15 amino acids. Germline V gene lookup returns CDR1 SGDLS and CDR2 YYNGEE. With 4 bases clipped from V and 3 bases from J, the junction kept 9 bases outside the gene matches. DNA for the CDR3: TGTGCCAGCAGCACCAGGGGACAGAGAGACTATGGCTACACCTTC. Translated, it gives CASSTRGQRDYGYTF. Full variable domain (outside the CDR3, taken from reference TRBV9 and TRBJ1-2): DSGVTQTPKHLITATGQRVTLRCSPRSGDLSVYWYQQSLDQGLQFLIQYYNGEERAKGNILERFSAQQFPDLHSELNLSSLELGDSALYFCASSTRGQRDYGYTFGSGTRLTVV.

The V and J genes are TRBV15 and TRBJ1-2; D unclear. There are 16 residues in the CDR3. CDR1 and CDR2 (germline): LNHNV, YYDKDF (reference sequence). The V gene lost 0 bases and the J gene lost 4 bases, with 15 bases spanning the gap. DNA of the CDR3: TGTGCCACCAGCAGAGATCACCGGAGCTACCGCTATGGCTACACCTTC. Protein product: CATSRDHRSYRYGYTF.

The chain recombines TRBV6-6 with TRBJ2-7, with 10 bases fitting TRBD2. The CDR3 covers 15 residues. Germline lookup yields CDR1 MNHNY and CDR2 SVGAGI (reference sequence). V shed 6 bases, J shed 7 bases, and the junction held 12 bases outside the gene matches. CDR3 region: CASRPTLAGTEEQYF. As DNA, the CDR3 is TGTGCCAGCAGACCCACACTAGCGGGGACCGAAGAGCAGTACTTC.

CDR3 protein: CASSLAGNNQPQHF. In nucleotides, the CDR3 is TGTGCCAGCAGCTTGGCGGGAAACAATCAGCCCCAGCATTTT. The V call is TRBV5-8, the J call TRBJ1-5; no clear D gene. Trimming shortened V by 0 bases and J by 3 bases, and 7 bases separated the two germline ends. The germline V gene has CDR1 SGHTS and CDR2 YDEGEE. The CDR3 has 14 amino acids.